This record concerns one TCR beta chain sequence. This record comes from a study of T cell responses to AZD1222 COVID-19 vaccine. The CDR3 is made up of 16 amino acids. From germline, CDR1 is SGHRS and CDR2 YFSETQ. Trimming cost V 1 base and J 0 bases, with 13 bases left between them. TCRdb's copy holds only in-frame clones and misses some; the assay was immunoSEQ multiplex PCR. The sample consists of 100,000 or so clones, roughly 84% of them appearing once. This TCR derives from an adult in good health. The chain is built from TRBV5-1 and TRBJ1-1; the D is unclear. The source material was peripheral blood, sampled on day 0 of AZD1222 vaccination. The CDR3 DNA sequence: TGCGCCAGCAGCTTGTCAACGAGCTTATTGAACACTGAAGCTTTCTTT. Translated: CASSLSTSLLNTEAFF.